This record looks at one TCR beta chain sequence and its context. Its target is not known. Sequenced by immunoSEQ multiplex PCR; TCRdb stores in-frame clones only, minus some. Here the sample spans roughly 53,000 clones, around four fifths being singletons. This entry is derived from a study of OX40 agonist ivuxolimab in advanced cancers. Regarding the study as a whole: Some patients without response likewise showed low normalized clonal expansion.

This CDR3 contains 16 residues. Germline lookup yields CDR1 SNHLY and CDR2 FYNNEI. V shed 6 bases, J shed 2 bases, and the junction held 5 bases outside the gene matches. The sequencing here drew on CD4+ or CD8+ T cells sorted from blood, taken in a trial of the OX40 agonist ivuxolimab. The chain combines TRBV2 with TRBJ2-5; 14 bases map to TRBD2. This sequence originates from an adult with an advanced solid tumor such as melanoma, head and neck, liver or kidney cancer. This CDR3 is CASREGTSGRQETQYF. The CDR3 nucleotides are TGTGCCAGCAGGGAGGGGACTAGCGGGAGACAAGAGACCCAGTACTTC.